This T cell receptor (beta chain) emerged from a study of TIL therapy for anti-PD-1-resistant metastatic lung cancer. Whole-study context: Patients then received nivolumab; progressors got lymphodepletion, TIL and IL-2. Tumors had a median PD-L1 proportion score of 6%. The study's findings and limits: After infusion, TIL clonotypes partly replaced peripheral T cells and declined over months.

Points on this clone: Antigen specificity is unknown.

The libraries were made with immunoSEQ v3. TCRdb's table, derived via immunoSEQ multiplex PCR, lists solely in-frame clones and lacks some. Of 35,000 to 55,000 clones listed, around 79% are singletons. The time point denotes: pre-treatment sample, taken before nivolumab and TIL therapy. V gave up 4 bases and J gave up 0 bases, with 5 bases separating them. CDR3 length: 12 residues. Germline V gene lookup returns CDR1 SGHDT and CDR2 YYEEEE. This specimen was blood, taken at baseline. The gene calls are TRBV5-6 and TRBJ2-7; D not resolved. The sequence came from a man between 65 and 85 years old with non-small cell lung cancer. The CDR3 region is CASSASSYEQYF. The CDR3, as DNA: TGTGCCAGCAGCGCTAGCTCCTACGAGCAGTACTTC.